This entry is about one T cell receptor beta chain. The germline CDR1 and CDR2 sequences are SGHVS and FQNEAQ. V was clipped by 2 bases and J by 5 bases, with 21 bases between them. The CDR3 consists of 17 residues. The PCR made use of 60 Vbeta and 13 Jbeta primers. Clones were read by immunoSEQ multiplex PCR, and TCRdb kept only the in-frame ones, dropping some. The repertoire holds some 180,000 clones, with roughly 84% as singletons. This sample is part of a study of cytomegalovirus exposure and HLA in healthy donors. The sequence derives from a girl aged 2-10 years in good health and CMV-seropositive. Sequenced input: PBMCs. This sequence joins TRBV7-8 and TRBJ1-2; D gene uncertain. As DNA, the CDR3 is TGTGCCAGCAGCTTATCCTATCCGCGGGCAGCCCAGTATGGCTACACCTTC. Amino acid sequence: CASSLSYPRAAQYGYTF.